One sample yielded the 19 T cell receptor beta chains listed below, sequenced in a study of T cells and Merkel cell carcinoma outcomes. Using immunoSEQ multiplex PCR, the repertoire was profiled, and TCRdb retains in-frame clones only, with some absent. Of hundreds of clones listed, 88% were seen once; the top ten hold less than 15%. The specimen was tumor tissue from Merkel cell carcinoma. Receptors were obtained from a human donor with Merkel cell carcinoma.

The chain employs TRBV6-6 and TRBJ2-1; D possibly corresponds to TRBD2 (6 bases). This CDR3 spans 14 amino acids. The germline CDR1 and CDR2 sequences are MNHNY and SVGAGI (reference sequence). The V and J ends lost 5 bases and 0 bases respectively, with 8 bases between them. CDR3 residues: CASSRGSSYNEQFF. DNA for the CDR3: TGTGCCAGCAGTCGGGGGAGCTCCTACAATGAGCAGTTCTTC.

This chain links TRBV11-2 with TRBJ2-7; 9 bases fit TRBD2. The junction had 17 bases not matched to a gene; V was cut back by 5 bases and J by 3 bases. From germline, CDR1 is SGHAT and CDR2 FQNNGV. The CDR3 totals 18 residues. For the CDR3, the DNA is TGTGCCAGCAGCCCTAGGGGGGCCCTGACTAGCGGAAACTACGAGCAGTACTTC. Amino acids: CASSPRGALTSGNYEQYF.

This clone showed up just a few times. This chain uses TRBV6-1 with TRBJ1-2; 7 bases map to TRBD1. Trimming cost V 5 bases and J 4 bases; bases outside gene matches: 10. Germline V lookup: CDR1 MNHNS, CDR2 SASEGT. CDR3 size: 15 residues. The DNA of the CDR3 is TGTGCCAGCAGTAAAGGGGGCGCGGTCAGCTATGGCTACACCTTC. Its protein product is CASSKGGAVSYGYTF.

The chain couples TRBV27 to TRBJ2-1, with no clear D. CDR1 and CDR2 (germline): MNHEY, SMNVEV (reference sequence). Trimming took 9 bases from V and 3 from J, leaving 12 bases between them. The CDR3 is made up of 13 amino acids. In DNA, the CDR3 is TGTGCCAGATTAGATCGGGTCTACAATGAGCAGTTCTTC. Its translation is CARLDRVYNEQFF.

The rearrangement uses TRBV27 and TRBJ1-2; TRBD1 might be the D (5 bases). Germline CDR1 reads MNHEY; CDR2 reads SMNVEV (reference sequence). The CDR3 loop spans 15 amino acids. V lost 3 bases, J lost 7 bases, and 18 bases lay in between. The CDR3: CASSLASAGRFGYTF. CDR3 sequence (DNA): TGTGCCAGCAGTTTGGCGTCAGCAGGGAGGTTTGGCTACACCTTC.

This chain connects TRBV19 to TRBJ2-6; no clear D. The germline V gene encodes CDR1 LNHDA and CDR2 SQIVND (reference sequence). This CDR3 is 17 amino acids long. V shed 5 bases and J shed 5 bases, with 19 bases lying between them. The CDR3 nucleotides are TGTGCCAGTAGTTATATGAAATCACAAAGTCGGGCCAACGTCCTGACTTTC. This translates into CASSYMKSQSRANVLTF.

As to this clone: One end of the junction varies from germline; a read error may be responsible. V is TRBV15 and J is TRBJ1-3, with 8 bases aligning to TRBD1. Per the germline V gene, CDR1 is LNHNV and CDR2 is YYDKDF (reference sequence). The CDR3 spans 16 residues. The CDR3 DNA reads TGTGCCACCAGCAGAGCAGACAGGGGCTCTGAAAACACCATATATTTT. Translated: CATSRADRGSENTIYF. Complete variable domain (other parts from reference TRBV15 and TRBJ1-3): DAMVIQNPRYQVTQFGKPVTLSCSQTLNHNVMYWYQQKSSQAPKLLFHYYDKDFNNEADTPDNFQSRRPNTSFCFLDIRSPGLGDTAMYLCATSRADRGSENTIYFGEGSWLTVV.

V gene TRBV29-1 combines with J gene TRBJ1-5, with D possibly matching TRBD1 (5 bases). Germline V gene sequence: CDR1 SQVTM, CDR2 ANQGSEA. This CDR3 region has 14 residues. Trimming cost V 6 bases and J 7 bases, with 19 bases left between them. CDR3 DNA: TGCAGCGTCCGATCTGGGACCTCCGACCAGCCCCAGCATTTT. It is translated as CSVRSGTSDQPQHF.

The rearrangement joins TRBV5-6 to TRBJ2-4, with D perhaps TRBD2 (5 bases). Germline assignment: CDR1 SGHDT and CDR2 YYEEEE. The length of the CDR3 is 16 residues. Trimming pared 2 bases from V and 0 bases from J, leaving 12 bases between. CDR3 region: CASSFKPGVAKNIQYF. The CDR3 region has the DNA TGTGCCAGCAGCTTCAAACCCGGGGTAGCCAAAAACATTCAGTACTTC.

The rearrangement joins TRBV5-1 to TRBJ2-3; D unresolved. Trimming removed 2 bases from V and 3 bases from J, with 13 bases in between. The CDR3 spans 15 residues. Germline V gene sequence: CDR1 SGHRS, CDR2 YFSETQ. In nucleotides, the CDR3 is TGCGCCAGCAGCTTAAGTCAAGTGGTGACAGATACGCAGTATTTT. Amino acid sequence: CASSLSQVVTDTQYF.

This sequence joins TRBV29-1 and TRBJ2-7, with D perhaps TRBD2 (7 bases). This CDR3 is 13 amino acids long. The V and J ends lost 7 bases and 0 bases respectively, with 13 bases between them. Germline V CDR1 and CDR2: SQVTM, ANQGSEA. The CDR3 DNA reads as TGCAGCGCGGTGGGGGGGGCCTCCTACGAGCAGTACTTC. Translated: CSAVGGASYEQYF.

The V call is TRBV5-4, the J call TRBJ1-1; TRBD1 might be the D (5 bases). In germline, CDR1 is SGHNT, CDR2 YYREEE (reference sequence). V lost 4 bases and J lost 7, with 11 bases in between. The CDR3 has 12 amino acids. CDR3 DNA sequence: TGTGCCAGCAGCACTGGGACGGTTGAAGCTTTCTTT. Its protein is CASSTGTVEAFF.

The chain joins TRBV11-2 to TRBJ1-3, with D unclear. The CDR3 consists of 13 residues. Per germline, CDR1 SGHAT and CDR2 FQNNGV. With 2 bases removed from V and 9 bases from J, the gap between germline ends came to 11 bases. This CDR3 is CASSLLFGLTIYF. Here the CDR3 DNA reads TGTGCCAGCAGCTTACTGTTCGGTCTCACCATATATTTT.

V usage is TRBV2 and J usage is TRBJ1-1; TRBD1 is a possible D gene (5 bases). Germline assignment: CDR1 SNHLY and CDR2 FYNNEI. The CDR3 contains 13 residues. Trimming removed 8 bases at V and 5 bases at J, with 15 bases between. The CDR3 coding sequence is TGTGCCAGCTCCTTGGGGCCAAAGACTGAAGCTTTCTTT. Residues: CASSLGPKTEAFF.

The chain has TRBV9 and TRBJ2-1, with no clear D. The germline V gene encodes CDR1 SGDLS and CDR2 YYNGEE. V shed 3 bases and J shed 8 bases, with 9 bases lying between them. The length of the CDR3 is 12 residues. The chain's CDR3 is CASSALGDEQFF. CDR3 coding DNA: TGTGCCAGCAGCGCCTTGGGTGATGAGCAGTTCTTC.

This sequence joins TRBV28 and TRBJ2-1; either TRBD1 or TRBD2 may fit D (6 bases each). V lost 3 bases and J 8 bases, leaving 17 bases between the germline ends. Germline-derived CDR1 and CDR2 are MDHEN and SYDVKM. This CDR3 comprises 15 residues. The CDR3 DNA reads as TGTGCCAGCAGTTTTCTCCGTGCAGGGGAGGATGAGCAGTTCTTC. This sequence encodes CASSFLRAGEDEQFF.

This clone was counted a few times. Other DNA sequences in the sample encode the same CDR3. Here the CDR3 reads CASTGLAGTISTDTQYF. Written as DNA, the CDR3 is TGTGCCAGCACGGGACTAGCGGGGACGATAAGCACAGATACGCAGTATTTT. The gene calls are TRBV13 and TRBJ2-3; 13 nucleotides agree with TRBD2. Germline V gene data show CDR1 as PRHDT and CDR2 as FYEKMQ (reference sequence). Trimming cost V 7 bases and J 0 bases; bases outside gene matches: 7. The CDR3 loop spans 17 amino acids.

The chain couples TRBV6-6 to TRBJ2-1; D is undetermined. The CDR3 covers 10 residues. V shed 2 bases and J shed 7 bases, with 0 bases lying between them. Germline CDR1 is MNHNY and CDR2 is SVGAGI (reference sequence). CDR3 nucleotide sequence: TGTGCCAGCAGTTACAATGAGCAGTTCTTC. Translated, it gives CASSYNEQFF.

The rearrangement uses TRBV13 and TRBJ2-6; 9 bases line up with TRBD1. CDR3 size: 17 residues. V trimming: 3 bases; J trimming: 0 bases; junction bases outside the gene matches: 3. Looked up from germline, CDR1 is PRHDT and CDR2 is FYEKMQ (reference sequence). CDR3 nucleotide sequence: TGTGCCAGCAGCTTTGGGACAGGGATCTCTGGGGCCAACGTCCTGACTTTC. Translated, it gives CASSFGTGISGANVLTF.